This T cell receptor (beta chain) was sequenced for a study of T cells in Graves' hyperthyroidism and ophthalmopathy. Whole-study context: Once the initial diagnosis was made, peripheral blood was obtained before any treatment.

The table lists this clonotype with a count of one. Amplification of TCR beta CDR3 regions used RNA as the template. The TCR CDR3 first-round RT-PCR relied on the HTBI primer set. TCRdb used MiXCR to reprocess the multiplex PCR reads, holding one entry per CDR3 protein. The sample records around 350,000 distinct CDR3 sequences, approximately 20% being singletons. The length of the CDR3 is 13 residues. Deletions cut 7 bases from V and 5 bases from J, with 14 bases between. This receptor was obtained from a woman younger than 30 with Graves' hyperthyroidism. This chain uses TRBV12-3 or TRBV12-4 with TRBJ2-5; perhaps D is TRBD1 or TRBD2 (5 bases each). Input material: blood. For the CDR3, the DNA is TGTGCCAGCACCTCCGGGACCAGTGAGACCCAGTACTTC. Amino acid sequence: CASTSGTSETQYF.